These 28 T cell receptor beta chains were all obtained from the same sample, sequenced in a study of blood T cell repertoires in COVID-19. Libraries were prepared by immunoSEQ multiplex PCR; TCRdb keeps only in-frame clonotypes and omits some of them. The sample lists some 120,000 clones; 80% to 95% were seen once. Sample: peripheral blood. The receptors were gathered from a man aged 50 to 59 with COVID-19, enrolled during active disease.

This clone was recorded a few times. The DNA for the CDR3 is TGTGCCAGCAGCTTAGCTGGGACAGTCTACGAGCAGTACTTC. Encoded protein: CASSLAGTVYEQYF. The chain couples TRBV7-8 to TRBJ2-7, with 7 bases fitting TRBD1. The V and J ends lost 0 bases and 3 bases, in that order; junction bases with no gene match: 2. The CDR3 covers 14 residues. The V gene's germline CDR1 is SGHVS and CDR2 FQNEAQ.

V gene TRBV21-1 combines with J gene TRBJ2-2; TRBD2 is the table's D call, not checked against the DNA. TRBV21-1 represents a pseudogene. The CDR3 is 21 amino acids. The CDR3 spells CASSKAPLASGRAGTTGELFF. The CDR3, as DNA: TGTGCCAGCAGCAAAGCACCCTTGGCTAGCGGGAGGGCAGGTACCACCGGGGAGCTGTTTTTT.

The chain uses TRBV7-2 and TRBJ2-5, with 8 bases matching TRBD2. V was clipped by 1 base and J by 4 bases; unmatched bases: 2. This CDR3 spans 14 amino acids. Germline CDR1 and CDR2: SGHTA and FQGNSA. The CDR3 protein is CASSLGAGAETQYF. CDR3 nucleotide sequence: TGTGCCAGCAGCTTAGGAGCGGGAGCAGAGACCCAGTACTTC.

V is TRBV7-9 and J is TRBJ1-2; TRBD1 is a possible D gene (6 bases). Germline CDR1 is SEHNR and CDR2 is FQNEAQ (reference sequence). V was trimmed by 2 bases and J by 8 bases, leaving 21 bases between them. There are 16 residues in the CDR3. Written as DNA, the CDR3 is TGTGCCAGCAGCTTACCAGGGGAGTTTATAGTAGGAGGCTACACCTTC. The encoded protein is CASSLPGEFIVGGYTF. Looking up the rest from reference TRBV7-9 and TRBJ1-2 gives the full variable domain: DTGVSQNPRHKITKRGQNVTFRCDPISEHNRLYWYRQTLGQGPEFLTYFQNEAQLEKSRLLSDRFSAERPKGSFSTLEIQRTEQGDSAMYLCASSLPGEFIVGGYTFGSGTRLTVV.

V gene TRBV24-1 combines with J gene TRBJ2-1, with a tentative D call TRBD2 (5 bases). Germline CDR1 is KGHDR and CDR2 is SFDVKD. CDR3 length: 15 amino acids. V dropped 3 bases and J dropped 4 bases, with 12 bases sitting between them. CDR3 sequence reads: CATSDPLEKYNEQFF. The CDR3 coding sequence is TGTGCCACCAGTGATCCACTAGAAAAGTACAATGAGCAGTTCTTC.

This clone was seen only once. This sequence joins TRBV30 and TRBJ1-1; D might be TRBD1 (5 bases). Germline CDR1 GTSNPN, CDR2 SVGIG (reference sequence). V was pared by 4 bases and J by 1 base, with 7 bases between. The CDR3 loop spans 12 amino acids. The CDR3 is CAWTGQNTEAFF. The CDR3 DNA reads TGTGCCTGGACAGGACAGAACACTGAAGCTTTCTTT.

The sample holds one count of this clone. As DNA, the CDR3 is TGTGCCAGTAGTACGGGGGGTAACGAGCAGTACTTC. It translates to CASSTGGNEQYF. The chain employs TRBV19 and TRBJ2-7, with 7 bases that match TRBD2. V was pared by 4 bases and J by 5 bases, with 2 bases of the junction left unmatched. Germline V lookup: CDR1 LNHDA, CDR2 SQIVND (reference sequence). The CDR3 consists of 12 residues.

Of note for this clone: The junction shows a germline mismatch at one end, possibly a read error. This chain uses TRBV29-1 with TRBJ1-4; 9 nucleotides line up with TRBD1. This CDR3 region has 11 residues. The germline gives CDR1 SQVTM, CDR2 ANQGSEA. The chain's CDR3 is CSVDSGQGHLF. CDR3 bases: TGCAGCGTTGACTCCGGACAGGGGCACCTTTTT. Full variable domain (remainder filled in from reference TRBV29-1 and TRBJ1-4): SAVISQKPSRDICQRGTSLTIQCQVDSQVTMMFWYRQQPGQSLTLIATANQGSEATYESGFVIDKFPISRPNLTFSTLTVSNMSPEDSSIYLCSVDSGQGHLFGSGTQLSVL.

The chain carries TRBV11-3 and TRBJ2-2; D unresolved. The CDR3 has 13 residues. V lost 2 bases to trimming and J lost 3 bases, with 4 bases between them. CDR1 is SGHNT, CDR2 YENEEA, per germline. The CDR3 reads CASSLRDTGELFF. The CDR3, as DNA: TGTGCCAGCAGCTTACGGGACACCGGGGAGCTGTTTTTT.

This chain links TRBV7-2 with TRBJ2-3; D gene uncertain. V was pared by 5 bases and J by 6 bases, with 12 bases between. Germline V lookup: CDR1 SGHTA, CDR2 FQGNSA. This CDR3 contains 13 residues. The CDR3 DNA is TGTGCCAGCAGCCTCGACTTGTTGGATACGCAGTATTTT. It codes for CASSLDLLDTQYF.

This rearrangement joins TRBV9 to TRBJ1-3; 10 nucleotides agree with TRBD1. Per germline, CDR1 SGDLS and CDR2 YYNGEE. CDR3 length: 18 residues. J gave up 3 bases and V 2 bases, and 11 bases lay outside the gene matches. The CDR3 sequence: CASSVGPGQGSYGNTIYF. The DNA for the CDR3 is TGTGCCAGCAGCGTGGGGCCGGGACAGGGGTCTTATGGAAACACCATATATTTT.

The CDR3 DNA is TGCGCCAGCAGCTCAACAGGGGTGACTAATGAAAAACTGTTTTTT. Its protein product is CASSSTGVTNEKLFF. The chain couples TRBV5-1 to TRBJ1-4; 7 nucleotides match TRBD1. CDR3 size: 15 residues. Trimming removed 3 bases from V and 2 bases from J; junction bases left unmatched: 4. CDR1 is SGHRS, CDR2 YFSETQ, per germline.

The chain couples TRBV28 to TRBJ1-4, with D uncertain. CDR3 length: 13 amino acids. CDR1 is MDHEN, CDR2 SYDVKM, per germline. The V and J ends lost 7 bases and 0 bases respectively, with 6 bases between them. DNA for the CDR3: TGTGCCAGCAAGGAGGCAACTAATGAAAAACTGTTTTTT. It yields the protein CASKEATNEKLFF.

CDR3 protein: CASSRGNGNTIYF. As DNA, the CDR3 is TGTGCCAGTAGCAGGGGGAATGGAAACACCATATATTTT. This sequence joins TRBV19 and TRBJ1-3, with TRBD1 matching 7 bases. Germline V lookup: CDR1 LNHDA, CDR2 SQIVND (reference sequence). V lost 6 bases to trimming and J lost 3 bases; unmatched junction nucleotides: 2. This CDR3 comprises 13 residues.

V usage is TRBV7-2 and J usage is TRBJ2-7, with D perhaps matching TRBD2 (6 bases). The germline V gene encodes CDR1 SGHTA and CDR2 FQGNSA. V lost 10 bases and J lost 5, with 21 bases in between. This CDR3 has 14 amino acids. The CDR3 region is CATSEGREWDEQYF. DNA of the CDR3: TGTGCCACCTCTGAGGGACGGGAGTGGGACGAGCAGTACTTC.

The DNA of the CDR3 is TGTGCCAGCAGCTTAGGCGGGATGGGAACTAATGAAAAACTGTTTTTT. This encodes CASSLGGMGTNEKLFF. The chain links TRBV11-2 to TRBJ1-4; D is ambiguous. CDR3 size: 16 residues. Germline V gives CDR1 SGHAT, CDR2 FQNNGV. With 1 base removed from V and 1 base from J, the gap between germline ends came to 10 bases.

The chain carries TRBV7-6 and TRBJ1-6; D is unclear. With 4 bases removed from V and 3 bases from J, the gap between germline ends came to 7 bases. Germline CDR1 is SGHVS and CDR2 is FNYEAQ. This CDR3 is 14 amino acids long. The CDR3 coding sequence is TGTGCCAGCAGCTCGGGGATCTATAATTCACCCCTCCACTTT. Its protein is CASSSGIYNSPLHF.

This chain links TRBV11-2 with TRBJ2-7; D may be TRBD1 (6 bases). Germline V gene sequence: CDR1 SGHAT, CDR2 FQNNGV. This CDR3 is built from 15 residues. Trimming removed 2 bases from V and 6 bases from J, with 17 bases in between. CDR3 residues: CASSLITGRSAEQYF. The DNA for the CDR3 is TGTGCCAGCAGCTTAATTACAGGGCGTTCCGCCGAGCAGTACTTC.

This clone has a single count. The gene calls are TRBV27 and TRBJ1-5; a possible D gene is TRBD1 (6 bases). Germline-derived CDR1 and CDR2 are MNHEY and SMNVEV (reference sequence). With 6 bases removed from V and 3 bases from J, the gap between germline ends came to 9 bases. The CDR3 has 13 amino acids. The chain's CDR3 is CASRLGHNQPQHF. CDR3 DNA sequence: TGTGCCAGCAGACTGGGACACAATCAGCCCCAGCATTTT.

Details on this clone: Other DNA sequences from this sample encode an identical CDR3 as well. V and J are TRBV5-1 and TRBJ2-3; a possible D gene is TRBD1 (5 bases). The CDR3 spans 12 residues. Germline V gene data show CDR1 as SGHRS and CDR2 as YFSETQ. V was shortened by 1 base and J by 5 bases, with 5 bases between the two germline ends. CDR3 coding DNA: TGCGCCAGCAGCTTGAGGGGAGATACGCAGTATTTT. Translating gives CASSLRGDTQYF.

The chain recombines TRBV7-9 with TRBJ1-4; the D gene is possibly TRBD1 (6 bases). The CDR3 is made up of 15 amino acids. Germline loops: CDR1 SEHNR, CDR2 FQNEAQ (reference sequence). V was cut by 6 bases and J by 7 bases, with 18 bases left in between. The CDR3 is CASSLSAGVGEKLFF. CDR3 sequence (DNA): TGTGCCAGCAGTCTTAGTGCAGGGGTTGGTGAAAAACTGTTTTTT.

J is TRBJ2-3 and V is TRBV14, with D possibly TRBD1 on 5 matching bases. This CDR3 contains 12 residues. V lost 4 bases and J 10 bases, leaving 12 bases between the germline ends. Germline CDR1 and CDR2: SGHDN and FVKESK. The CDR3: CASSLGKGSQYF. In nucleotides, the CDR3 is TGTGCCAGCAGCCTAGGAAAGGGGTCGCAGTATTTT.

V gene TRBV15 combines with J gene TRBJ1-5; D is perhaps TRBD1 (6 bases). With 8 bases removed from V and 5 bases from J, the gap between germline ends came to 19 bases. This CDR3 has 15 amino acids. Germline assignment: CDR1 LNHNV and CDR2 YYDKDF (reference sequence). CDR3 sequence: CATHRGDTGDQPQHF. DNA of the CDR3: TGTGCCACCCATCGAGGGGACACTGGGGATCAGCCCCAGCATTTT. Looking up the rest from reference TRBV15 and TRBJ1-5 gives the full variable domain: DAMVIQNPRYQVTQFGKPVTLSCSQTLNHNVMYWYQQKSSQAPKLLFHYYDKDFNNEADTPDNFQSRRPNTSFCFLDIRSPGLGDTAMYLCATHRGDTGDQPQHFGDGTRLSIL.

The chain links TRBV13 to TRBJ2-4; maybe TRBD1 (5 bases). The CDR3 covers 16 residues. CDR1 is PRHDT and CDR2 is FYEKMQ in the germline V gene (reference sequence). Trimming took 2 bases from V and 1 from J, leaving 12 bases between them. The DNA of the CDR3 is TGTGCCAGCAGCTTACTGGATGGGGCTGCCAAAAACATTCAGTACTTC. Protein: CASSLLDGAAKNIQYF. Combining the CDR3 with reference TRBV13 and TRBJ2-4 gives the whole variable domain AAGVIQSPRHLIKEKRETATLKCYPIPRHDTVYWYQQGPGQDPQFLISFYEKMQSDKGSIPDRFSAQQFSDYHSELNMSSLELGDSALYFCASSLLDGAAKNIQYFGAGTRLSVL.

The gene calls are TRBV2 and TRBJ2-3, with D perhaps TRBD2 (6 bases). Germline V CDR1 and CDR2: SNHLY, FYNNEI. The V end lost 8 bases, the J end lost 0 bases, and 15 bases lay between the germline ends. The CDR3 extends over 15 amino acids. CDR3 in DNA: TGTGCCAGCGCCGGGGGTGCGACTAGCACAGATACGCAGTATTTT. As protein: CASAGGATSTDTQYF.

This chain connects TRBV7-6 to TRBJ2-2; 10 bases are a match to TRBD2. Trimming cost V 5 bases and J 7 bases; bases outside gene matches: 10. CDR3 length equals 16 residues. CDR1 SGHVS and CDR2 FNYEAQ come from the germline V gene. The CDR3 nucleotides are TGTGCCAGCAGCCCCGGGGGGGGACTAGCGTACGGGGAGCTGTTTTTT. This sequence encodes CASSPGGGLAYGELFF.

The V and J genes are TRBV18 and TRBJ2-1; 10 nucleotides agree with TRBD1. Germline V CDR1 and CDR2: KGHSH, LQKENI. This CDR3 contains 20 residues. Trimming removed 2 bases from V and 9 bases from J; junction bases left unmatched: 22. In DNA form, the CDR3 reads TGTGCCAGCTCACCATATACCCGGGACAGGGGTTCCGGGAGGGCCAGTGAGCAGTTCTTC. This codes for CASSPYTRDRGSGRASEQFF. Full variable domain (rest looked up from reference TRBV18 and TRBJ2-1): NAGVMQNPRHLVRRRGQEARLRCSPMKGHSHVYWYRQLPEEGLKFMVYLQKENIIDESGMPKERFSAEFPKEGPSILRIQQVVRGDSAAYFCASSPYTRDRGSGRASEQFFGPGTRLTVL.

About this clone itself: Different DNA sequences within this sample yield the same CDR3. The chain carries TRBV18 and TRBJ2-1, with D maybe TRBD1 (5 bases). This CDR3 is 15 amino acids long. Trimming pared 3 bases from V and 6 bases from J, leaving 15 bases between. The germline V gene has CDR1 KGHSH and CDR2 LQKENI. The CDR3 coding sequence is TGTGCCAGCTCACCTACTCTCGCAGGGCCCAATGAGCAGTTCTTC. Encoded protein: CASSPTLAGPNEQFF.